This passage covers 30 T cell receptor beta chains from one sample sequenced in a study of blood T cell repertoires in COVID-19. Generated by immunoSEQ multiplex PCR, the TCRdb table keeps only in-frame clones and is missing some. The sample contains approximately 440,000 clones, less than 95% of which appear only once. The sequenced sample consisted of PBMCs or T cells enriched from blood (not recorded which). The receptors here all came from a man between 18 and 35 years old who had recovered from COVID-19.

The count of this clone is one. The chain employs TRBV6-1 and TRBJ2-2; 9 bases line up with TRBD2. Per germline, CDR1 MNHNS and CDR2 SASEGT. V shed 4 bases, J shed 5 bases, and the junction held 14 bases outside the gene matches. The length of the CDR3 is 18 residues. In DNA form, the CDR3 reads TGTGCCAGCAGTGGACCTCGACTAGCGGTGGGGGGTACCGGGGAGCTGTTTTTT. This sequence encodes CASSGPRLAVGGTGELFF.

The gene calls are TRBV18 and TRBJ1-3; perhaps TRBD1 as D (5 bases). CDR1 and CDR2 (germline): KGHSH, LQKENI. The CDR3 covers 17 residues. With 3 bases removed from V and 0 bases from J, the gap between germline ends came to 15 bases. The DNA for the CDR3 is TGTGCCAGCTCACCTATCTCAGGGTTCGTCTCTGGAAACACCATATATTTT. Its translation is CASSPISGFVSGNTIYF.

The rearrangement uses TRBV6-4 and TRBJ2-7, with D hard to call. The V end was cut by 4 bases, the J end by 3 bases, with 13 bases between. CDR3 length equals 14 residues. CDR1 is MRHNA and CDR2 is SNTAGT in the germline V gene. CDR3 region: CASSGRIARYEQYF. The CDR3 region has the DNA TGTGCCAGCAGTGGTAGGATAGCCCGCTACGAGCAGTACTTC.

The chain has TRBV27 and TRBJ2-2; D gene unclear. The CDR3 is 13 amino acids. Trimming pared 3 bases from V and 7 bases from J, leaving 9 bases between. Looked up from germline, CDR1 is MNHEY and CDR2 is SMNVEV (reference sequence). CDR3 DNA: TGTGCCAGCAGTTTTGGCGAGGACGGGGAGCTGTTTTTT. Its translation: CASSFGEDGELFF.

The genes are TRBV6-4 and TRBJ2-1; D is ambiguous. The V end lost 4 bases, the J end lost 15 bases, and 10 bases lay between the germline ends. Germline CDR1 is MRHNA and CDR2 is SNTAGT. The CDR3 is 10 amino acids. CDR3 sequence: CASSAIFGFF. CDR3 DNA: TGTGCCAGCAGTGCTATTTTTGGGTTCTTC.

CDR3 residues: CASSQEELGLGEQFF. Here the CDR3 DNA reads TGTGCCAGCAGCCAAGAGGAGCTCGGGTTGGGTGAGCAGTTCTTC. V and J are TRBV3-1 (or the pseudogene TRBV3-2) and TRBJ2-1; D unresolved. This CDR3 is built from 15 residues. V dropped 0 bases and J dropped 9 bases, with 15 bases sitting between them. CDR1 is LGHDT and CDR2 is YNNKEL in the germline V gene (reference sequence).

In DNA, the CDR3 is TGCAGCGTGGCCGGGGTCCAGGGAGGGGGAGAGACCCAGTACTTC. As protein: CSVAGVQGGGETQYF. J is TRBJ2-5 and V is TRBV29-1; TRBD2 might be the D (7 bases). The CDR3 sequence is 15 residues long. V lost 6 bases to trimming and J lost 4 bases, with 21 bases between them. Germline V gene sequence: CDR1 SQVTM, CDR2 ANQGSEA.

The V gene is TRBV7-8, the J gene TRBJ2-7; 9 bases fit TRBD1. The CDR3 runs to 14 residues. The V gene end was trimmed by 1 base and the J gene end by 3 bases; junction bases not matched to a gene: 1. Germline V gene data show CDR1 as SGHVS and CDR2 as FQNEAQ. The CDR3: CASSLVDRGYEQYF. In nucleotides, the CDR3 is TGTGCCAGCAGCTTAGTGGACAGGGGCTACGAGCAGTACTTC. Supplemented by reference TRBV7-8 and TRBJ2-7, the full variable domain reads GAGVSQSPRYKVAKRGQDVALRCDPISGHVSLFWYQQALGQGPEFLTYFQNEAQLDKSGLPSDRFFAERPEGSVSTLKIQRTQQEDSAVYLCASSLVDRGYEQYFGPGTRLTVT.

In DNA, the CDR3 is TGTGCCAGCAGCAAAATGATGACAGCTCCTGAAGCTTTCTTT. This encodes CASSKMMTAPEAFF. The chain recombines TRBV6-5 with TRBJ1-1; D may be TRBD1 (5 bases). Germline V gene sequence: CDR1 MNHEY, CDR2 SVGAGI. Trimming pared 6 bases from V and 6 bases from J, leaving 17 bases between. The CDR3 covers 14 residues.

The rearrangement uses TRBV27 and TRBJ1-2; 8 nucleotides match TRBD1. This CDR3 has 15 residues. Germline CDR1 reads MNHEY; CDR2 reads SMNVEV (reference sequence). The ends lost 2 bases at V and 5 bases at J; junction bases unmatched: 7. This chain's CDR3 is CASSLVDRGLYGYTF. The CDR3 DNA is TGTGCCAGCAGTTTAGTCGACAGGGGCCTATATGGCTACACCTTC.

The CDR3: CASSVLSTGSQHSGNTIYF. The CDR3 DNA sequence: TGTGCCAGCAGTGTACTATCGACAGGGTCCCAACACTCTGGAAACACCATATATTTT. The rearrangement joins TRBV5-6 to TRBJ1-3, with 7 bases lining up with TRBD1. The germline V gene encodes CDR1 SGHDT and CDR2 YYEEEE. The V and J ends lost 5 bases and 0 bases, in that order; junction bases with no gene match: 17. The CDR3 contains 19 residues.

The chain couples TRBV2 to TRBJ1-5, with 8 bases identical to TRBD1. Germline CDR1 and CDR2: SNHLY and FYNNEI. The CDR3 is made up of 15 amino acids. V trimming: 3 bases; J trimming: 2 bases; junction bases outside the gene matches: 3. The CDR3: CASSDRGPGNQPQHF. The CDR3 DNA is TGTGCCAGCAGTGACAGGGGGCCGGGCAATCAGCCCCAGCATTTT.

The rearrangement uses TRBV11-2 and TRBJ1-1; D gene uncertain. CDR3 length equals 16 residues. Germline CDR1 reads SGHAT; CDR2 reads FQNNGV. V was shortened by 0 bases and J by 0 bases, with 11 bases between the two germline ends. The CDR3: CASSLEYGNLNTEAFF. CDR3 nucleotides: TGTGCCAGCAGCTTAGAATATGGCAATTTGAACACTGAAGCTTTCTTT.

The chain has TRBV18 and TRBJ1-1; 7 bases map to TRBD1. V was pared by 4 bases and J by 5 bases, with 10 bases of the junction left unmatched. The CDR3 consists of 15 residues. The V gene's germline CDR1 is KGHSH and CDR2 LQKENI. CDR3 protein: CASSLEGARWTEAFF. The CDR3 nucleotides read TGTGCCAGCTCACTGGAGGGGGCGCGTTGGACTGAAGCTTTCTTT.

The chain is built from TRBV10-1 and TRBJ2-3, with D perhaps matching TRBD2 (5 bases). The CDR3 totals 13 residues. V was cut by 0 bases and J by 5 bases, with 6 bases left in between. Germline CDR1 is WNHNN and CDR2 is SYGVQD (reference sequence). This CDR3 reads CASSESAGDTQYF. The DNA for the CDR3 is TGCGCCAGCAGTGAGTCGGCGGGAGATACGCAGTATTTT.

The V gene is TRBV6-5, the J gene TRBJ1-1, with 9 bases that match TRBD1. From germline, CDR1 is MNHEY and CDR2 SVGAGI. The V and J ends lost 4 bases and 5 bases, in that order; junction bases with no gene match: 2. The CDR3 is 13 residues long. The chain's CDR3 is CASSLTGGTEAFF. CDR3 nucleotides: TGTGCCAGCAGTTTGACAGGGGGAACTGAAGCTTTCTTT.

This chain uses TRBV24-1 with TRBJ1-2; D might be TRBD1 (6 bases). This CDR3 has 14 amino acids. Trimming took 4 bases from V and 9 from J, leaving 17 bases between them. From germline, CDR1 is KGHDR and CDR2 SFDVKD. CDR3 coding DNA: TGTGCCACCAGTGACGCAGAAAACGGGGGGCGCTACACCTTC. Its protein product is CATSDAENGGRYTF.

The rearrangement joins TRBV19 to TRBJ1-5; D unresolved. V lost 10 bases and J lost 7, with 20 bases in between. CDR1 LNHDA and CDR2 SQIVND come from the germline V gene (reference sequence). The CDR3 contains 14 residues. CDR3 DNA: TGTGCCACCTCGGGAAGGGTCGGACGCCAGCCCCAGCATTTT. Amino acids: CATSGRVGRQPQHF.

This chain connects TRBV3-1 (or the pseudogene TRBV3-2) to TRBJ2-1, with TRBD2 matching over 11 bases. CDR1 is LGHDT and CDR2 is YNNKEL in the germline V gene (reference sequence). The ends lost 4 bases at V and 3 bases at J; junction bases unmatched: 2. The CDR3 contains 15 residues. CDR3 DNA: TGTGCCAGCAGCCTCACTAGCGGGAGCTACAATGAGCAGTTCTTC. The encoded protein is CASSLTSGSYNEQFF.

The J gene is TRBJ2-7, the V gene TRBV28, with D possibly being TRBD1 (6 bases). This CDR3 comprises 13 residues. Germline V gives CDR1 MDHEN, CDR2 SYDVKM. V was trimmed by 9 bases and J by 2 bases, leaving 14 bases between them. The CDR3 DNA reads TGTGCCAGTTCCGACAGGATCCCCTACGAGCAGTACTTC. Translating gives CASSDRIPYEQYF.

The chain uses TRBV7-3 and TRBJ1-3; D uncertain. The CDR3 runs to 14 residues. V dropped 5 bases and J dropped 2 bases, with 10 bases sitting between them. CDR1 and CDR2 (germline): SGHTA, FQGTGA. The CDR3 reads CASSPGGAGNTIYF. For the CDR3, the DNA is TGTGCCAGCAGCCCCGGCGGGGCTGGAAACACCATATATTTT. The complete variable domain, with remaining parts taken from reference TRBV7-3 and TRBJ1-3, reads GAGVSQTPSNKVTEKGKYVELRCDPISGHTALYWYRQSLGQGPEFLIYFQGTGAADDSGLPNDRFFAVRPEGSVSTLKIQRTERGDSAVYLCASSPGGAGNTIYFGEGSWLTVV.

CDR3 coding DNA: TGTGCCAGCAGCTTTCGGCGGGAGGGAAATGAGCAGTTCTTC. Its protein product is CASSFRREGNEQFF. The chain joins TRBV7-9 to TRBJ2-1, with 9 bases aligning to TRBD2. With V trimmed by 3 bases and J by 7 bases, 4 bases remained unmatched. Germline assignment: CDR1 SEHNR and CDR2 FQNEAQ (reference sequence). The CDR3 sequence is 14 residues long.

The CDR3 loop reads CASTTLQGYGGYTF. DNA for the CDR3: TGTGCCAGCACCACGTTACAGGGCTACGGAGGCTACACCTTC. The chain combines TRBV2 with TRBJ1-2, with D tentatively TRBD1 (6 bases). V gave up 7 bases and J gave up 8 bases, with 20 bases separating them. The germline V gene encodes CDR1 SNHLY and CDR2 FYNNEI. The CDR3 length is 14 residues. Using reference TRBV2 and TRBJ1-2 for the parts outside the CDR3, the full variable domain is EPEVTQTPSHQVTQMGQEVILRCVPISNHLYFYWYRQILGQKVEFLVSFYNNEISEKSEIFDDQFSVERPDGSNFTLKIRSTKLEDSAMYFCASTTLQGYGGYTFGSGTRLTVV.

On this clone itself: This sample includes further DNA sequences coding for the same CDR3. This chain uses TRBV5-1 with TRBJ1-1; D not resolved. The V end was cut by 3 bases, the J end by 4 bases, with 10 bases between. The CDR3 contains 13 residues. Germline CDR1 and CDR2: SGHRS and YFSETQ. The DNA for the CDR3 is TGCGCCAGCAGCTCGGAGTCGGGCACTGAAGCTTTCTTT. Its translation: CASSSESGTEAFF.

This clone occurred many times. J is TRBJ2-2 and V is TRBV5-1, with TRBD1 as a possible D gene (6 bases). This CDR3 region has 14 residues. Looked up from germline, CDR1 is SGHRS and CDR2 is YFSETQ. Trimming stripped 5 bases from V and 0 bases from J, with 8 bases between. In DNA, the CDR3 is TGCGCCAGCAGGGCAGGGGCGAACACCGGGGAGCTGTTTTTT. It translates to CASRAGANTGELFF.

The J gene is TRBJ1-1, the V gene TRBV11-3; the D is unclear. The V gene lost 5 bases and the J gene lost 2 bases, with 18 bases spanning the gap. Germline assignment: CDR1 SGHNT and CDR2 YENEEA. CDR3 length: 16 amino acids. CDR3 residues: CASSPEPRPINTEAFF. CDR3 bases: TGTGCCAGCAGCCCCGAGCCCCGCCCAATCAACACTGAAGCTTTCTTT.

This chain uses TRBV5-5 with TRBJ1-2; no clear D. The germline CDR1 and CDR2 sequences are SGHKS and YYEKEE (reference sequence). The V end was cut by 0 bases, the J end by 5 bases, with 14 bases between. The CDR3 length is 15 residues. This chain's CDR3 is CASSLDFYGVYGYTF. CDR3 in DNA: TGTGCCAGCAGCTTGGATTTTTATGGAGTTTATGGCTACACCTTC.

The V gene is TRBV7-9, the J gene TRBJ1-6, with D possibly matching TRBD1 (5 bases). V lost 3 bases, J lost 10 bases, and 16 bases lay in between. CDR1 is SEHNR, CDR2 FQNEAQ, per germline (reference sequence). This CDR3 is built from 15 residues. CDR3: CASSLSTGVGSPLHF. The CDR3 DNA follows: TGTGCCAGCAGCTTGTCCACGGGGGTTGGGTCACCCCTCCACTTT.

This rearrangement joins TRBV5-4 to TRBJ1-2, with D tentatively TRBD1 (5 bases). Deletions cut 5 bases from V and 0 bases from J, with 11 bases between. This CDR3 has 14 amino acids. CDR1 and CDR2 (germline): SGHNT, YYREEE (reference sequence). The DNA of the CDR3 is TGTGCCAGCAGTGGGGGAGGGTCTAACTATGGCTACACCTTC. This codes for CASSGGGSNYGYTF.

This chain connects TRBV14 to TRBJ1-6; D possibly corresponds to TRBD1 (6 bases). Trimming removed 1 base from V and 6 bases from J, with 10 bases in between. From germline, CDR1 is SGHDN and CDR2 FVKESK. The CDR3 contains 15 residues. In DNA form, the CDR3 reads TGTGCCAGCAGCCAAGCCGGGACACTTAATTCACCCCTCCACTTT. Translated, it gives CASSQAGTLNSPLHF. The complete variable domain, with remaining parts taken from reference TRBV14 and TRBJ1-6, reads EAGVTQFPSHSVIEKGQTVTLRCDPISGHDNLYWYRRVMGKEIKFLLHFVKESKQDESGMPNNRFLAERTGGTYSTLKVQPAELEDSGVYFCASSQAGTLNSPLHFGNGTRLTVT.